This record covers a single T cell receptor beta chain. Its antigen is currently not known. Base quality data are lacking; no much larger clone is found one base away. The immunoSEQ Assay was used to sequence TCRbeta CDR3 regions. After extraction, genomic DNA underwent amplification by bias-controlled multiplex PCR, followed by high-throughput sequencing. The authors' pipeline ran thus. To quantify the absolute abundance of every unique TCRbeta CDR3 region, sequences were collapsed and filtered. Usable DNA was measured by amplifying reference genes present in all nucleated cells, and TCRbeta template counts were normalized to that usable DNA to estimate T cell fraction. Repertoire TCRs were annotated as SARS-CoV-2-specific when V gene, CDR3 amino acid sequence and J gene were exactly matched to a known reactive TCR set. The reference SARS-CoV-2 TCR set was obtained from MIRA and was filtered for enrichment in COVID-19-positive ImmuneCODE repertoires, whereby public or cross-reactive TCRs were removed. Using the MIRA antigens, annotated TCRs were further analysed by specific ORF or by position within an ORF. Depth was the summed frequency of annotated unique rearrangements, while breadth was defined as annotated unique rearrangements over total unique productive rearrangements. Group comparisons of TCR breadth used two-sided Wilcoxon rank-sum tests. TCRdb provides this immuneACCESS table in a form limited to in-frame rearrangements. Some clones are lacking; in checked studies, under half of them reflect an unresolved V gene, and why the rest are absent is not known. V and J calls plus clone size are reproduced from that table; the DNA served to infer D and trimming. For this sample there are a few hundred thousand clones; roughly 90% appear just once. The ten most abundant clones make up around 5% of the sample.

This entry belongs to a study of Ad26.COV2.S vaccination and SARS-CoV-2 variants (dated by TCRdb to the early 2020s). Regarding the complete study: Donors in the vaccine arm were drawn from COV1001, a multicentre, randomized, double-blind, placebo-controlled phase I-IIa trial testing Ad26.COV2.S in healthy adults. Ad26.COV2.S was administered intramuscularly at a dose of 5x10^10 or 1x10^11 viral particles, either as one shot or as two shots given 56 days apart. TCRbeta repertoire sequencing served as the tool for gauging how specific and how broad the SARS-CoV-2-reactive T cell receptors were following Ad26.COV2.S vaccination. A total of 32 samples were included in the TCR-sequenced set, comprising around 19 Ad26.COV2.S vaccine recipients, 5 placebo recipients and 8 SARS-CoV-2 convalescent individuals. Trial participants were randomized into five groups of five, in which low-dose or high-dose Ad26.COV2.S was given once or twice, or placebo was given on both occasions. Investigators did not know the trial group allocation while performing experiments and assessing outcomes. The paper's findings and limits, for the study overall: Comparable non-spike TCR breadth was observed between vaccine and placebo recipients, consistent with only spike being contained in the vaccine. Comparing responses between vaccine doses or regimens was not something the study was powered to do. The authors noted that the TCR breadth and depth analyses may have underestimated total T cell responses. Higher spike-specific TCR breadth was observed in Ad26.COV2.S recipients than in placebo recipients (P = 0.0014). After vaccination, substantial breadth of spike-specific CD8+ and CD4+ T cell responses was reported.

Trimming takes 8 bases off V and 4 bases off J; junction bases not matched to a gene: 6. CDR1 is given as KGHSH and CDR2 as LQKENI, both from the germline V gene. The CDR3 covers 14 residues, taking in both the cysteine and the phenylalanine. Only CDR3 DNA is held: 42 bases, read in frame from base 1. The treatment or condition label corresponds to: around 19 received Ad26.COV2.S at low or high dose, single or two shots; 5 received placebo; per-sample allocation not given. Repertoires of vaccine and placebo recipients were sequenced from samples taken on day 63 after the first injection. Cohort 1b enrolled some 25 adults aged 18-55 years at a single site in Boston, USA, between 29 July and 7 August 2020. As a vaccine, Ad26.COV2.S was a replication-incompetent adenovirus type 26 vector that expressed a prefusion-stabilized SARS-CoV-2 spike protein derived from the original Wuhan strain.

The rearrangement joined TRBV18 to TRBJ2-1, and 9 junction bases match TRBD2. The source is a person aged 18-65 years who received the Ad26.COV2.S COVID-19 vaccine or a placebo. The sample here was peripheral blood, taken in a trial of Ad26.COV2.S vaccine versus placebo. The nucleotide sequence reads TGTGCCAGCCGAGGGACTAGCCTATACAATGAGCAGTTCTTC. The translation is CASRGTSLYNEQFF.